This T cell receptor (beta chain) was profiled in a study of beta chain features in type 1 diabetes. Regarding the study as a whole: More deletions and fewer insertions at VDJ junctions were found in patients with type 1 diabetes. Whether TCRB rearrangement is influenced by HLA type was left unresolved in this analysis. Among all four CD4+ subsets, Type 1 diabetes patients had TCRB CDR3s that were moderately but significantly shorter. Shorter templates may be favored by PCR, equally so in patients and controls.

This clone was seen more than once but under ten times. No antigen is known for it. The whole isolated RNA underwent reverse transcription, so sequencing captured expressed TCRB transcripts. Assay used: immunoSEQ multiplex PCR; TCRdb lists only in-frame clones, some missing. This table has around 250,000 clones, 20% appearing once. V shed 0 bases, J shed 5 bases, and the junction held 2 bases outside the gene matches. Germline CDR1 SGHRS, CDR2 YFSETQ. This CDR3 has 14 residues. The sample comprised naive CD4+ T cells from blood. The TCR comes from a woman aged 40 to 55 with type 1 diabetes. The rearrangement uses TRBV5-1 and TRBJ1-1, with 9 bases identical to TRBD1. For the CDR3, the DNA is TGCGCCAGCAGCTTGGACAGGGGGCAAACTGAAGCTTTCTTT. Encoded protein: CASSLDRGQTEAFF. The full variable domain, with the rest looked up from reference TRBV5-1 and TRBJ1-1, is KAGVTQTPRYLIKTRGQQVTLSCSPISGHRSVSWYQQTPGQGLQFLFEYFSETQRNKGNFPGRFSGRQFSNSRSEMNVSTLELGDSALYLCASSLDRGQTEAFFGQGTRLTVV.